The 22 T cell receptor beta chains in this list originate from one sample, sequenced in a study of T cell changes during pregnancy in multiple sclerosis. The method was immunoSEQ multiplex PCR; TCRdb's version includes in-frame clones alone and lacks a portion of them. Counted here are about 57,000 clones, 80% to 95% occurring once; the ten biggest clones make up around 3.5%. The sample in question was peripheral blood, obtained after pregnancy. Every receptor here comes from a female donor in good health, enrolled as a control in a pregnancy study.

The CDR3 spells CASSPPTGGLKFF. The DNA for the CDR3 is TGTGCCAGCAGCCCTCCTACAGGGGGCCTAAAGTTCTTC. V gene TRBV28 combines with J gene TRBJ2-1; 9 bases are shared with TRBD1. Per germline, CDR1 MDHEN and CDR2 SYDVKM. The junction had 11 bases not matched to a gene; V was cut back by 6 bases and J by 14 bases. The CDR3 has 13 residues.

The chain combines TRBV7-2 with TRBJ2-1, with 9 bases aligning to TRBD2. The CDR3 runs 15 residues. V shed 5 bases and J 5 bases; nucleotides not matched to a gene: 7. Germline V gives CDR1 SGHTA, CDR2 FQGNSA. In DNA, the CDR3 is TGTGCCAGCAGCCGGATAGCGGGGGTTAACAATGAGCAGTTCTTC. Its translation: CASSRIAGVNNEQFF.

This rearrangement joins TRBV19 to TRBJ1-2; D is unclear. The ends were cut back, 4 bases at V and 0 bases at J, with 12 bases in the middle. The germline V gene has CDR1 LNHDA and CDR2 SQIVND (reference sequence). The length of the CDR3 is 15 residues. The CDR3 loop is CASSSPQLANYGYTF. CDR3 DNA: TGTGCCAGTAGTAGTCCACAGTTAGCTAACTATGGCTACACCTTC.

This sequence joins TRBV19 and TRBJ2-5; D gene unclear. This CDR3 has 13 residues. Trimming removed 4 bases from V and 2 bases from J, with 8 bases in between. CDR1 is LNHDA and CDR2 is SQIVND in the germline V gene (reference sequence). The CDR3 DNA is TGTGCCAGTAGTAGCCCAGGACAAGAGACCCAGTACTTC. Translating it yields CASSSPGQETQYF. Variable domain in full (rest from reference TRBV19 and TRBJ2-5): DGGITQSPKYLFRKEGQNVTLSCEQNLNHDAMYWYRQDPGQGLRLIYYSQIVNDFQKGDIAEGYSVSREKKESFPLTVTSAQKNPTAFYLCASSSPGQETQYFGPGTRLLVL.

There are a few counts of this clone. This CDR3 is CASSLVGGGDSPLHF. The CDR3 nucleotides are TGCGCCAGCAGCTTGGTCGGGGGTGGGGATTCACCCCTCCACTTT. J is TRBJ1-6 and V is TRBV5-1; a weak D match, TRBD1 (5 bases). V lost 0 bases and J lost 8, with 12 bases in between. This CDR3 spans 15 amino acids. Germline CDR1 and CDR2: SGHRS and YFSETQ.

The chain is built from TRBV6-6 and TRBJ2-2, with TRBD2 as a possible D gene (5 bases). The CDR3 extends over 13 amino acids. Germline CDR1 and CDR2: MNHNY and SVGAGI (reference sequence). The V gene lost 5 bases and the J gene lost 5 bases, with 9 bases spanning the gap. The CDR3 here is CASSPGETGELFF. As DNA, the CDR3 is TGTGCCAGCAGTCCTGGGGAGACCGGGGAGCTGTTTTTT.

The chain uses TRBV28 and TRBJ2-2; 7 bases align to TRBD2. V lost 3 bases and J lost 3; bases outside the gene matches: 13. CDR3 size: 18 residues. Germline V CDR1 and CDR2: MDHEN, SYDVKM. CDR3 loop: CASSFQLAQAGYTGELFF. The CDR3 region has the DNA TGTGCCAGCAGTTTTCAGCTAGCCCAAGCGGGGTACACCGGGGAGCTGTTTTTT.

The chain carries TRBV5-1 and TRBJ1-3, with D unresolved. Germline V gives CDR1 SGHRS, CDR2 YFSETQ. V lost 0 bases and J 8 bases, leaving 6 bases between the germline ends. The CDR3 loop spans 12 amino acids. CDR3 DNA sequence: TGCGCCAGCAGCTTGGATTTAGACACCATATATTTT. Translation: CASSLDLDTIYF.

The V gene is TRBV2, the J gene TRBJ2-1; 7 nucleotides match TRBD2. The CDR3 is 16 amino acids. Germline CDR1 is SNHLY and CDR2 is FYNNEI. Unmatched junction bases numbered 11, after V lost 6 bases and J lost 3 bases. The CDR3 here is CASRDGELADYNEQFF. CDR3 bases: TGTGCCAGCAGGGACGGGGAGCTAGCGGACTACAATGAGCAGTTCTTC.

This chain links TRBV9 with TRBJ2-3, with 9 positions matching TRBD2. CDR1 is SGDLS, CDR2 YYNGEE, per germline. The CDR3 contains 15 residues. Trimming removed 3 bases from V and 4 bases from J; junction bases left unmatched: 6. For the CDR3, the DNA is TGTGCCAGCAGCGAGGGGCGGGGGGGCTCAGATACGCAGTATTTT. This gives the protein CASSEGRGGSDTQYF.

This clone was seen at least ten times. Other DNA sequences in the sample encode the same CDR3. The gene calls are TRBV27 and TRBJ2-6, with unresolved D. Germline V gene lookup returns CDR1 MNHEY and CDR2 SMNVEV (reference sequence). This CDR3 contains 16 residues. Trimming removed 4 bases from V and 0 bases from J, with 10 bases in between. The chain's CDR3 is CASSSGRLSGANVLTF. CDR3 sequence (DNA): TGTGCCAGCAGTTCTGGCCGACTCTCTGGGGCCAACGTCCTGACTTTC.

The V gene is TRBV9, the J gene TRBJ2-1; 11 bases agree with TRBD2. Trimming removed 5 bases from V and 4 bases from J; junction bases left unmatched: 5. The CDR3 runs 15 residues. The germline gives CDR1 SGDLS, CDR2 YYNGEE. CDR3 nucleotide sequence: TGTGCCAGCAGTGTTACTAGCGGGGGATACAATGAGCAGTTCTTC. It translates to CASSVTSGGYNEQFF.

CDR3 nucleotides: TGTGCCAGCAGCATATTGGGCTTATTCGTTCAGGGGGAGCAGTACTTC. It is translated as CASSILGLFVQGEQYF. V and J are TRBV11-3 and TRBJ2-7; possibly TRBD1 for D (6 bases). The germline CDR1 and CDR2 sequences are SGHNT and YENEEA. Trimming stripped 5 bases from V and 7 bases from J, with 24 bases between. The CDR3 totals 16 residues.

This clone occurred once. The chain combines TRBV7-3 with TRBJ2-1, with D perhaps TRBD2 (5 bases). Germline CDR1 SGHTA, CDR2 FQGTGA. V lost 4 bases and J 1 base, leaving 8 bases between the germline ends. There are 14 residues in the CDR3. CDR3: CASSSRGSYNEQFF. CDR3 sequence (DNA): TGTGCCAGCAGCTCCAGAGGGTCCTACAATGAGCAGTTCTTC.

The V and J genes are TRBV6-5 and TRBJ2-5, with D maybe TRBD1 (6 bases). The CDR3 length is 14 residues. The V gene lost 2 bases and the J gene lost 4 bases, with 11 bases spanning the gap. Germline CDR1 reads MNHEY; CDR2 reads SVGAGI. CDR3 protein: CASSYPGQTETQYF. CDR3 nucleotides: TGTGCCAGCAGTTACCCAGGACAGACAGAGACCCAGTACTTC.

V gene TRBV6-5 combines with J gene TRBJ2-7; tentatively, D is TRBD1 (5 bases). Trimming left V 0 bases short and J 0 bases short, with 6 bases between. Germline CDR1 and CDR2: MNHEY and SVGAGI. The CDR3 is 14 amino acids. The CDR3 sequence: CASSYSDNSYEQYF. CDR3 DNA: TGTGCCAGCAGTTACTCGGACAACTCCTACGAGCAGTACTTC.

The chain employs TRBV2 and TRBJ1-5; 8 bases map to TRBD1. The V gene end was trimmed by 3 bases and the J gene end by 7 bases; junction bases not matched to a gene: 8. Germline CDR1 and CDR2: SNHLY and FYNNEI. CDR3 length equals 15 residues. CDR3 sequence: CASSEGAGGEQPQHF. The CDR3 nucleotides are TGTGCCAGCAGTGAGGGGGCAGGGGGCGAACAGCCCCAGCATTTT.

The chain joins TRBV9 to TRBJ1-6, with 10 bases fitting TRBD1. The J segment lost 11 bases and the V segment lost 3 bases, leaving 8 bases of the junction unmatched. The CDR3 is 15 amino acids. Germline CDR1 reads SGDLS; CDR2 reads YYNGEE. In DNA, the CDR3 is TGTGCCAGCAGCGAGGGGGACAGGGGCTACACACCCCTCCACTTT. Translated: CASSEGDRGYTPLHF.

The rearrangement links TRBV28 to TRBJ2-1; perhaps TRBD2 as D (6 bases). V lost 6 bases and J 8 bases, leaving 20 bases between the germline ends. Germline V CDR1 and CDR2: MDHEN, SYDVKM. The CDR3 has 15 amino acids. The CDR3 coding sequence is TGTGCCAGCAGGACGCCCACTAGATCGGGAGATGAGCAGTTCTTC. It is translated as CASRTPTRSGDEQFF.

The V and J genes are TRBV29-1 and TRBJ2-3; TRBD2 is a possible D gene (6 bases). Trimming took 8 bases from V and 3 from J, leaving 15 bases between them. Germline-derived CDR1 and CDR2 are SQVTM and ANQGSEA. The CDR3 sequence is 13 residues long. The CDR3 loop reads CSFVTRLTDTQYF. The DNA for the CDR3 is TGCAGCTTTGTGACTAGACTGACAGATACGCAGTATTTT.

The V and J genes are TRBV18 and TRBJ1-2; possible D gene TRBD1, 5 bases. Trimming took off 0 bases at V and 2 bases at J, with 10 bases between the two ends. Germline V lookup: CDR1 KGHSH, CDR2 LQKENI. CDR3 length equals 15 residues. The CDR3 DNA is TGTGCCAGCTCACCACCAGCCAGGGCCAACTATGGCTACACCTTC. It encodes CASSPPARANYGYTF.

The chain uses TRBV12-5 and TRBJ1-1; 10 bases map to TRBD1. The CDR3 contains 14 residues. The V segment lost 6 bases and the J segment 2 bases; nucleotides outside the gene matches: 3. Per germline, CDR1 LGHNT and CDR2 FRNRAP. The CDR3 DNA reads as TGTGCTAGTGGACTGACAGGGGGCAACACTGAAGCTTTCTTT. Translated, it gives CASGLTGGNTEAFF. The whole variable domain, remainder taken from reference TRBV12-5 and TRBJ1-1, is DARVTQTPRHKVTEMGQEVTMRCQPILGHNTVFWYRQTMMQGLELLAYFRNRAPLDDSGMPKDRFSAEMPDATLATLKIQPSEPRDSAVYFCASGLTGGNTEAFFGQGTRLTVV.